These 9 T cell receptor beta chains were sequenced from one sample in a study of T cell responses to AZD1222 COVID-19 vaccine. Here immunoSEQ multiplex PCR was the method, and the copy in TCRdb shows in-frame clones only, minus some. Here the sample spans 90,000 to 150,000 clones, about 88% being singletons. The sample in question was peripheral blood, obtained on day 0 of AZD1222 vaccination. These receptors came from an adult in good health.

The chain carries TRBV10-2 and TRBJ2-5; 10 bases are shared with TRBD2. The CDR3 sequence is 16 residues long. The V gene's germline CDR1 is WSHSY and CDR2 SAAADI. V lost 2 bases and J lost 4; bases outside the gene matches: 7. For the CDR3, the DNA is TGCGCCAGCAGTGAGGACTCCTTAGCGGGAGGAGAGACCCAGTACTTC. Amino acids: CASSEDSLAGGETQYF.

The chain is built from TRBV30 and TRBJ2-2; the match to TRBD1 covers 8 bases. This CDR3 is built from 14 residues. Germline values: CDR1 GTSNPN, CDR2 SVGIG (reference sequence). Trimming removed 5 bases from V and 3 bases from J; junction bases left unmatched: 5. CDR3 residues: CAWQGARDTGELFF. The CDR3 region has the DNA TGTGCCTGGCAGGGGGCGCGGGACACCGGGGAGCTGTTTTTT.

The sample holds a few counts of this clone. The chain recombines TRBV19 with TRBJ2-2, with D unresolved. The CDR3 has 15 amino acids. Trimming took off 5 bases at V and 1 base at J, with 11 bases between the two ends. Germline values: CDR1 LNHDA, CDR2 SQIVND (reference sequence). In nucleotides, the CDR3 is TGTGCCAGTAGTGTCTTAGTTGGGAACACCGGGGAGCTGTTTTTT. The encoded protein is CASSVLVGNTGELFF.

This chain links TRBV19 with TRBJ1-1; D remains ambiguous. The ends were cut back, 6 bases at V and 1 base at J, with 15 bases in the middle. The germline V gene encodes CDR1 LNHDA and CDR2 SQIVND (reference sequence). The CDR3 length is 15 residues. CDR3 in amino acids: CASRMGIFSNTEAFF. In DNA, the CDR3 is TGTGCCAGTAGGATGGGGATTTTTTCGAACACTGAAGCTTTCTTT.

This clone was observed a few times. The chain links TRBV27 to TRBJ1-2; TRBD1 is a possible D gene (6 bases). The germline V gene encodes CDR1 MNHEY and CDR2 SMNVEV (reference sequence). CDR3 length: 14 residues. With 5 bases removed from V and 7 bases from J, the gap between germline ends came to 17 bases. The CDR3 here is CASSPGVLVFGYTF. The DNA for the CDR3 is TGTGCCAGCAGTCCAGGGGTACTCGTTTTTGGCTACACCTTC.

CDR3 residues: CASKDAAFGGYTF. The CDR3 DNA follows: TGTGCCAGCAAGGATGCAGCGTTCGGGGGCTACACCTTC. This sequence joins TRBV28 and TRBJ1-2; no firm D call. Trimming cost V 7 bases and J 8 bases, with 17 bases left between them. CDR1 and CDR2 (germline): MDHEN, SYDVKM. This CDR3 region has 13 residues.

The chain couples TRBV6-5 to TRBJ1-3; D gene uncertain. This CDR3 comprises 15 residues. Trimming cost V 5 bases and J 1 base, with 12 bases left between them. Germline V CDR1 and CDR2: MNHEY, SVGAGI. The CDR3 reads CASSSHLGSGNTIYF. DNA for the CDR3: TGTGCCAGCAGTAGCCACCTGGGATCTGGAAACACCATATATTTT.

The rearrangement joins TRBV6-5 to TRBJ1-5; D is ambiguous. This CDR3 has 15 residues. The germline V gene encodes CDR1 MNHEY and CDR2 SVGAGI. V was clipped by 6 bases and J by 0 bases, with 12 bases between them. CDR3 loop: CASRPVYISNQPQHF. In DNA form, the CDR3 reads TGTGCCAGCAGACCCGTCTATATTAGCAATCAGCCCCAGCATTTT.

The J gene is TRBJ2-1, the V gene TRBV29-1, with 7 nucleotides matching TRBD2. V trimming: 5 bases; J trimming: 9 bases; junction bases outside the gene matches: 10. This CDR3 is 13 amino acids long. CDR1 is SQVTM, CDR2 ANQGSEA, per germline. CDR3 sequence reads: CSVMRGRAGEQFF. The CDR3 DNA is TGCAGCGTTATGCGGGGGAGGGCCGGTGAGCAGTTCTTC.